This T cell receptor (beta chain) was recorded in a study of T-cell memory formation after mild COVID-19 (dated by TCRdb to about 2021). In terms of the full investigation: Most TCR sequence clusters were specific to one of the two donors. In a couple of donors, T-cell clones that expanded and contracted after mild COVID-19 were followed by sequencing TCRalpha and TCRbeta repertoires longitudinally. Two young, previously healthy adult volunteers made up the cohort, one male and one female. Study-wide conclusions, independent of this receptor: Balanced CD4/CD8 phenotypes were observed for clones contracting from day 15 to 85, whereas a bias towards CD4+ was observed for a second wave of clones expanding from day 15 to 37. Contracting CD4+ clones were found mainly in CM and EM memory subsets, while CD8+ clones were enriched in EMRA. SARS-CoV-2 specificity of the second-wave clones peaking on day 37 was not confirmed. Only a couple of mild cases were covered in the study, and larger cohorts including severe cases with pre-infection samples were considered necessary. Some responding clones were found in pre-infection memory, which suggests that pre-existing cross-reactive memory T cells took part in the SARS-CoV-2 response.

Ficoll-Paque density gradient centrifugation was used to isolate PBMCs. This clonotype was seen a handful of times. No cognate antigen has been identified for it. No much larger clonotype is one base removed from it; base qualities were not supplied. CDR1 LNHNV and CDR2 YYDKDF are derived from the germline V gene (reference sequence). V is pared back by 1 base and J by 1 base, with 9 bases lying between the germline termini. The CDR3 spans 15 residues, from the cysteine through the phenylalanine. The DNA shown is the 45-base CDR3, in frame from base 1. Sequencing was performed on an Illumina NovaSeq 6000. TCRalpha and TCRbeta cDNA libraries were built by 5'RACE with constant-segment primers, adding sample barcodes and unique molecular identifiers. RNA was extracted from every sample with Trizol reagent. Libraries were amplified in two PCR steps, with a second sample barcode and Illumina TruSeq adapters added in the second step. The libraries were sequenced on an Illumina NovaSeq using 2 x 150 bp paired-end reads. In the source study's methods: The reads were demultiplexed and collapsed into UMI-guided consensus sequences using migec v1.2.7. Using mixcr v2.1.11, UMI consensuses were aligned to TRA and TRB V and J templates and then assembled into clonotypes. Expanded or contracted clonotypes were those called significant by both edgeR and NoisET, with noise models trained on biological replicates. For edgeR calls, the cutoffs were a false discovery rate-adjusted p below 0.01 and a log2 fold-change threshold of 1. PCA with hierarchical clustering of max-normalized trajectories of the 1000 most abundant clonotypes was used as exploratory dynamics analysis. Separately sequenced CD4+ and CD8+ repertoires were used to assign the CD4 or CD8 phenotype of responding clones. TCRdb passed the public sequencing reads through fastp at Q25 and MiXCR, retaining productive beta sequences. A single entry per CDR3 protein holds the most common genes and DNA from its merged rows. The V and J calls were not made by the authors but by TCRdb's processing. This sample has around 260,000 distinct CDR3 sequences in its table, and roughly 16% of those were observed once. Roughly 20% of the sample is taken by the ten largest.

Sequenced sample: PBMCs or a T cell subset sorted from them (not recorded which). The V and J genes are TRBV15 and TRBJ2-3, with no confidently assigned D gene. The sequence came from a man between 18 and 29 years old who had mild COVID-19 (a few samples of this study predate the infection). The sample titles of this study are shuffled in the database, so cell type and time point are left out; the donor was told from shared clones. Here the CDR3 is given as CATSRAPVGTDTQYF. The DNA sequence reads TGTGCCACCAGCAGAGCCCCCGTGGGCACAGATACGCAGTATTTT. Here the CDR3 is joined to the reference TRBV15 and TRBJ2-3 genes, and the full variable domain is: DAMVIQNPRYQVTQFGKPVTLSCSQTLNHNVMYWYQQKSSQAPKLLFHYYDKDFNNEADTPDNFQSRRPNTSFCFLDIRSPGLGDTAMYLCATSRAPVGTDTQYFGPGTRLTVL.